This TCR beta chain stems from a study of response to subunit inactivated influenza vaccine. Overall study findings and caveats: It was suggested by the authors that few new T cells are recruited by each seasonal influenza vaccination.

The CDR3 has 15 amino acids. V trimming: 2 bases; J trimming: 2 bases; junction bases outside the gene matches: 4. The germline V gene encodes CDR1 SQVTM and CDR2 ANQGSEA. TCRdb re-called the RT-PCR reads with MiXCR, one entry per CDR3 protein. The sample includes 450,000 to 600,000 distinct CDR3 sequences, approximately 7.6% seen only once; the top ten take about an eighth. Worth noting for this clonotype: Its antigen is still unknown.

Sequenced here: PBMCs from blood, sampled around 25 months after vaccination. The receptor was derived from a man aged 50 to 69 who received an inactivated influenza vaccine. V usage is TRBV29-1 and J usage is TRBJ2-3; 10 bases agree with TRBD2. This CDR3 reads CSVELAGGSTDTQYF. For the CDR3, the DNA is TGCAGCGTTGAATTAGCGGGAGGCTCCACAGATACGCAGTATTTT.